The 19 T cell receptor beta chains reported below all come from one sample, sequenced in a study of T cell responses to AZD1222 COVID-19 vaccine. TCRdb's table, derived via immunoSEQ multiplex PCR, lists solely in-frame clones and lacks some. This sample has some 100,000 clones; roughly 84% occur once, and the top ten carry 17%. The starting material was peripheral blood, obtained 28 days after the second AZD1222 dose. All receptors derive from an adult who received the AZD1222 COVID-19 vaccine.

This sequence joins TRBV18 and TRBJ2-5; 9 bases match TRBD1. With 6 bases clipped from V and 2 bases from J, the junction kept 7 bases outside the gene matches. Looked up from germline, CDR1 is KGHSH and CDR2 is LQKENI. This CDR3 is built from 15 residues. DNA for the CDR3: TGTGCCAGCTCCCCTCGGGGACAGGGTCAAGAGACCCAGTACTTC. Protein: CASSPRGQGQETQYF.

There are a few counts of this clone. This chain connects TRBV2 to TRBJ1-1; 7 bases are a match to TRBD1. Germline V gene data show CDR1 as SNHLY and CDR2 as FYNNEI. V trimming: 7 bases; J trimming: 4 bases; junction bases outside the gene matches: 9. The CDR3 runs to 14 residues. The CDR3 nucleotides are TGTGCCAGCACTACACAGGGGAAGGGCACTGAAGCTTTCTTT. Protein: CASTTQGKGTEAFF.

The chain recombines TRBV28 with TRBJ2-6; no clear D gene. CDR1 and CDR2 from the germline V gene are MDHEN and SYDVKM. This CDR3 is built from 15 residues. V was trimmed by 6 bases and J by 0 bases, leaving 9 bases between them. CDR3 region: CASSTYFSGANVLTF. In DNA form, the CDR3 reads TGTGCCAGCAGCACCTACTTCTCTGGGGCCAACGTCCTGACTTTC.

V and J are TRBV5-4 and TRBJ2-7; perhaps TRBD2 as D (6 bases). This CDR3 contains 15 residues. V was shortened by 0 bases and J by 3 bases, with 13 bases between the two germline ends. The V gene's germline CDR1 is SGHNT and CDR2 YYREEE (reference sequence). The CDR3 DNA reads TGTGCCAGCAGCTTGGGGCAGGGAGGAGGCTACGAGCAGTACTTC. Protein product: CASSLGQGGGYEQYF.

The J gene is TRBJ1-6, the V gene TRBV4-2, with D possibly matching TRBD1 (5 bases). The CDR3 runs 17 residues. Trimming removed 0 bases from V and 10 bases from J, with 19 bases in between. Germline assignment: CDR1 LGHNA and CDR2 YNFKEQ. Written as DNA, the CDR3 is TGTGCCAGCAGCCAAGAAGGTTCGGGGCGGGTGGGCTCACCCCTCCACTTT. Amino acids: CASSQEGSGRVGSPLHF.

This clone has only a few counts. The rearrangement joins TRBV19 to TRBJ1-1; D is unresolved. The CDR3 spans 14 residues. Trimming cost V 0 bases and J 2 bases, with 7 bases left between them. Germline V lookup: CDR1 LNHDA, CDR2 SQIVND (reference sequence). In nucleotides, the CDR3 is TGTGCCAGTAGTATAGATAAGAGAAACACTGAAGCTTTCTTT. Its protein product is CASSIDKRNTEAFF.

The V gene is TRBV7-9, the J gene TRBJ2-7; 14 nucleotides align to TRBD2. V lost 5 bases and J lost 6; bases outside the gene matches: 3. CDR3 size: 14 residues. Germline V CDR1 and CDR2: SEHNR, FQNEAQ (reference sequence). The CDR3 coding sequence is TGTGCCAGCAGCGAGACTAGCGGGAGGGTCGAGCAGTACTTC. Its protein is CASSETSGRVEQYF.

This chain connects TRBV7-3 to TRBJ1-5; D uncertain. The CDR3 spans 15 residues. V lost 1 base and J 1 base, leaving 8 bases between the germline ends. In germline, CDR1 is SGHTA, CDR2 FQGTGA. This CDR3 reads CASSLRGGSNQPQHF. The CDR3 region has the DNA TGTGCCAGCAGCTTAAGGGGTGGCAGCAATCAGCCCCAGCATTTT.

This chain links TRBV10-1 with TRBJ2-1; TRBD1 agrees at 10 bases. The CDR3 runs to 16 residues. With V trimmed by 5 bases and J by 0 bases, 4 bases remained unmatched. Germline CDR1 is WNHNN and CDR2 is SYGVQD (reference sequence). The CDR3 loop is CASSLDRGSSYNEQFF. Here the CDR3 DNA reads TGCGCCAGCAGTTTGGACAGGGGGAGCTCCTACAATGAGCAGTTCTTC.

The chain combines TRBV4-3 with TRBJ1-1, with TRBD1 identical over 7 bases. The CDR3 is 15 amino acids. CDR1 and CDR2 from the germline V gene are LGHNA and YSLEER. V shed 5 bases and J 0 bases; nucleotides not matched to a gene: 6. For the CDR3, the DNA is TGCGCCAGCAGCTTCGTGGGACAGATGAACACTGAAGCTTTCTTT. This translates into CASSFVGQMNTEAFF.

This chain joins TRBV7-2 and TRBJ1-2, with D possibly TRBD1 on 6 matching bases. The germline V gene encodes CDR1 SGHTA and CDR2 FQGNSA. This CDR3 contains 14 residues. V lost 0 bases and J 7 bases, leaving 12 bases between the germline ends. The CDR3 bases are TGTGCCAGCAGCTTAGCGGAGGGGGGCGGTGGCTACACCTTC. Amino acids: CASSLAEGGGGYTF.

This clone was observed once. V gene TRBV9 combines with J gene TRBJ1-2; perhaps TRBD1 as D (5 bases). This CDR3 is built from 17 residues. Germline lookup yields CDR1 SGDLS and CDR2 YYNGEE. Trimming stripped 0 bases from V and 2 bases from J, with 17 bases between. The CDR3 protein is CASSVGVQGRVNYGYTF. The CDR3 region has the DNA TGTGCCAGCAGCGTAGGGGTTCAGGGCAGGGTAAACTATGGCTACACCTTC.

The rearrangement joins TRBV15 to TRBJ2-1; TRBD2 aligns across 7 bases. The CDR3 has 15 amino acids. From germline, CDR1 is LNHNV and CDR2 YYDKDF (reference sequence). V lost 4 bases and J lost 8; bases outside the gene matches: 11. Written as DNA, the CDR3 is TGTGCCACCAGCAACCCCGGGACTACCCTCTATGAGCAGTTCTTC. It specifies CATSNPGTTLYEQFF. The entire variable domain, with the rest obtained from reference TRBV15 and TRBJ2-1, is as follows: DAMVIQNPRYQVTQFGKPVTLSCSQTLNHNVMYWYQQKSSQAPKLLFHYYDKDFNNEADTPDNFQSRRPNTSFCFLDIRSPGLGDTAMYLCATSNPGTTLYEQFFGPGTRLTVL.

This sequence joins TRBV5-1 and TRBJ1-2; 7 bases fit TRBD1. Germline CDR1 and CDR2: SGHRS and YFSETQ. J lost 3 bases, V lost 4 bases, and 6 bases had no gene match. The CDR3 extends over 14 amino acids. CDR3 protein: CASSPTGVDYGYTF. In DNA, the CDR3 is TGCGCCAGCAGCCCAACAGGGGTAGACTATGGCTACACCTTC.

This clone was seen a handful of times. V gene TRBV27 combines with J gene TRBJ1-6; D may be TRBD1 (6 bases). The CDR3 length is 16 residues. The germline gives CDR1 MNHEY, CDR2 SMNVEV (reference sequence). V lost 6 bases, J lost 9 bases, and 21 bases lay in between. Here the CDR3 DNA reads TGTGCCAGCAGCCTCCAGAGGGGACGAGGGGGTTCACCCCTCCACTTT. It is translated as CASSLQRGRGGSPLHF.

This clone was observed a few times. V and J are TRBV5-1 and TRBJ1-4; D possibly corresponds to TRBD1 (6 bases). Germline CDR1 is SGHRS and CDR2 is YFSETQ. V lost 4 bases to trimming and J lost 5 bases, with 15 bases between them. The CDR3 has 15 residues. CDR3 residues: CASSAEGVTNEKLFF. CDR3 sequence (DNA): TGCGCCAGCAGCGCTGAGGGGGTAACGAATGAAAAACTGTTTTTT.

The chain carries TRBV28 and TRBJ1-1; D gene ambiguous. The CDR3 has 15 amino acids. The V and J ends lost 5 bases and 5 bases respectively, with 18 bases between them. CDR1 and CDR2 from the germline V gene are MDHEN and SYDVKM. The CDR3 nucleotides read TGTGCCAGCAGTGCCGGGCCTACCCAATGGACTGAAGCTTTCTTT. It encodes CASSAGPTQWTEAFF.

This sequence joins TRBV3-1 (or the pseudogene TRBV3-2) and TRBJ2-7; TRBD2 matches at 7 bases. Germline values: CDR1 LGHDT, CDR2 YNNKEL (reference sequence). The junction had 13 bases not matched to a gene; V was cut back by 4 bases and J by 1 base. This CDR3 is built from 17 residues. CDR3 residues: CASSPRLSSGGSYEQYF. For the CDR3, the DNA is TGTGCCAGCAGCCCCCGACTATCTAGCGGCGGATCCTACGAGCAGTACTTC.

This clone was picked up one time. The chain carries TRBV5-1 and TRBJ2-7; D is uncertain. CDR1 and CDR2 (germline): SGHRS, YFSETQ. V lost 4 bases, J lost 9 bases, and 11 bases lay in between. This CDR3 region has 11 residues. DNA for the CDR3: TGCGCCAGCAGCACGGGCTCTGGGCAGTACTTC. Protein: CASSTGSGQYF.